These T cell receptor beta chains were read from a single sample in a study of cytomegalovirus exposure and HLA in healthy donors. Sequenced by immunoSEQ multiplex PCR; TCRdb stores in-frame clones only, minus some. This sample yields approximately 130,000 clones, of which about four fifths are seen a single time; 2.2% belongs to the top ten. The sequencing sample was made of PBMCs. Source of these receptors: a woman between 40 and 55 years old in good health and CMV-seronegative. Each CDR3 is given with its conserved first and last residue. Fields, in order: V gene, clone size, D gene, J gene, CDR3 protein, CDR3 DNA. The D gene is left open where the match is weak. The size entry is marked missing in some rows and otherwise reads once, few, many or a size class.

v_gene: TRBV29-1
abundance: once
d_gene: NA
j_gene: TRBJ1-1
CDR3aa: CSVSHLGGNTEAFF
CDR3nt: TGCAGCGTCTCCCACCTCGGGGGGAACACTGAAGCTTTCTTT

v_gene: TRBV5-1
abundance: NA
d_gene: TRBD1
j_gene: TRBJ1-5
CDR3aa: CASSPGTGDLNNQPQHF
CDR3nt: TGCGCCAGCAGCCCTGGGACAGGGGATTTGAACAATCAGCCCCAGCATTTT

v_gene: TRBV6-1
abundance: NA
d_gene: TRBD1
j_gene: TRBJ1-3
CDR3aa: CASSEGDSYSGNTIYF
CDR3nt: TGTGCCAGCAGTGAAGGGGACAGCTACTCTGGAAACACCATATATTTT

v_gene: TRBV5-1
abundance: NA
d_gene: TRBD2
j_gene: TRBJ2-7
CDR3aa: CASSWVAGGGEQYF
CDR3nt: TGCGCCAGCAGCTGGGTAGCGGGAGGAGGCGAGCAGTACTTC

v_gene: TRBV5-1
abundance: NA
d_gene: NA
j_gene: TRBJ2-3
CDR3aa: CASSLFAGDGTQYF
CDR3nt: TGCGCCAGCAGCTTGTTCGCAGGTGATGGTACGCAGTATTTT

v_gene: TRBV7-9
abundance: NA
d_gene: NA
j_gene: TRBJ1-4
CDR3aa: CSSSQQGFNEKLFF
CDR3nt: TGTTCCAGCAGCCAACAGGGTTTTAATGAAAAACTGTTTTTT

v_gene: TRBV18
abundance: NA
d_gene: NA
j_gene: TRBJ2-2
CDR3aa: CASSPGANTGELFF
CDR3nt: TGTGCCAGCTCACCAGGAGCGAACACCGGGGAGCTGTTTTTT

v_gene: TRBV7-3
abundance: NA
d_gene: NA
j_gene: TRBJ1-1
CDR3aa: CASSSQQGVNTEAFF
CDR3nt: TGTGCCAGCAGCTCCCAACAGGGTGTGAACACTGAAGCTTTCTTT

v_gene: TRBV19
abundance: NA
d_gene: TRBD1
j_gene: TRBJ1-1
CDR3aa: CASTGTGGRNTEAFF
CDR3nt: TGTGCCAGTACCGGGACAGGGGGCAGAAACACTGAAGCTTTCTTT

v_gene: TRBV2
abundance: NA
d_gene: TRBD1
j_gene: TRBJ1-2
CDR3aa: CASRTGGLDGYTF
CDR3nt: TGTGCCAGCAGAACAGGGGGCTTGGATGGCTACACCTTC

v_gene: TRBV7-2
abundance: once
d_gene: TRBD1
j_gene: TRBJ2-5
CDR3aa: CASSSDRGRETQYF
CDR3nt: TGTGCCAGCAGCTCGGACAGGGGGCGAGAGACCCAGTACTTC

v_gene: TRBV2
abundance: once
d_gene: NA
j_gene: TRBJ2-7
CDR3aa: CASSERSNEQYF
CDR3nt: TGTGCCAGCAGTGAACGCAGTAACGAGCAGTACTTC

v_gene: TRBV18
abundance: NA
d_gene: NA
j_gene: TRBJ1-2
CDR3aa: CASSPSTGSGYTF
CDR3nt: TGTGCCAGCTCACCATCTACAGGGTCTGGCTACACCTTC

v_gene: TRBV25-1
abundance: NA
d_gene: NA
j_gene: TRBJ1-1
CDR3aa: CASSGRGGNTEAFF
CDR3nt: TGTGCCAGCAGTGGGAGAGGTGGGAACACTGAAGCTTTCTTT

v_gene: TRBV7-9
abundance: once
d_gene: NA
j_gene: TRBJ1-1
CDR3aa: CSSSLGGGEAFF
CDR3nt: TGTTCCAGCAGCTTAGGGGGAGGGGAAGCTTTCTTT

v_gene: TRBV15
abundance: NA
d_gene: TRBD2
j_gene: TRBJ2-7
CDR3aa: CATSRGDSGVEQYF
CDR3nt: TGTGCCACCAGCAGAGGAGATAGCGGGGTCGAGCAGTACTTC

v_gene: TRBV19
abundance: NA
d_gene: NA
j_gene: TRBJ1-2
CDR3aa: CASRTRDTGNYGYTF
CDR3nt: TGTGCCAGTCGGACCCGAGATACAGGGAACTATGGCTACACCTTC

v_gene: TRBV7-9
abundance: NA
d_gene: TRBD1
j_gene: TRBJ1-5
CDR3aa: CASSTGTGLNQPQHF
CDR3nt: TGTGCCAGCAGCACGGGGACAGGGCTCAATCAGCCCCAGCATTTT

v_gene: TRBV6-1
abundance: NA
d_gene: TRBD2
j_gene: TRBJ2-1
CDR3aa: CASSESSGGAWGSYNEQFF
CDR3nt: TGTGCCAGCAGTGAATCTAGCGGGGGGGCCTGGGGCTCCTACAATGAGCAGTTCTTC

v_gene: TRBV19
abundance: NA
d_gene: NA
j_gene: TRBJ1-1
CDR3aa: CASSTPRRPTPEAFF
CDR3nt: TGTGCCAGTAGTACCCCTCGTAGGCCCACCCCGGAGGCTTTCTTT

v_gene: TRBV19
abundance: NA
d_gene: TRBD2
j_gene: TRBJ2-7
CDR3aa: CASSIIGGSIYEQYF
CDR3nt: TGTGCCAGTAGTATAATCGGCGGGAGTATTTACGAGCAGTACTTC

v_gene: TRBV9
abundance: NA
d_gene: NA
j_gene: TRBJ2-1
CDR3aa: CASSPRIQTGSYNEQFF
CDR3nt: TGTGCCAGCAGCCCGCGGATACAAACAGGTTCATACAATGAGCAGTTCTTC

v_gene: TRBV6-5
abundance: once
d_gene: TRBD2
j_gene: TRBJ2-7
CDR3aa: CASSRLAGGLYEQYF
CDR3nt: TGTGCCAGCTCCAGACTAGCGGGGGGACTCTACGAGCAGTACTTC

v_gene: TRBV5-6
abundance: NA
d_gene: NA
j_gene: TRBJ1-2
CDR3aa: CASSYGRGNYGYTF
CDR3nt: TGTGCCAGCAGCTATGGCCGGGGTAATTATGGCTACACCTTC

v_gene: TRBV10-1
abundance: NA
d_gene: TRBD1
j_gene: TRBJ1-6
CDR3aa: CASSERTGTYSPLHF
CDR3nt: TGCGCCAGCAGTGAGAGGACAGGGACTTATTCACCCCTCCACTTT

v_gene: TRBV11-2
abundance: NA
d_gene: TRBD2
j_gene: TRBJ2-5
CDR3aa: CASSLAGTSGEGQYF
CDR3nt: TGTGCCAGCAGCTTAGCCGGGACTAGCGGGGAGGGTCAGTACTTC

v_gene: TRBV30
abundance: once
d_gene: TRBD1
j_gene: TRBJ1-3
CDR3aa: CAWSKQGGNTIYF
CDR3nt: TGTGCCTGGAGTAAACAGGGGGGGAACACCATATATTTT

v_gene: TRBV5-4
abundance: once
d_gene: NA
j_gene: TRBJ2-7
CDR3aa: CASSPAGGYPHEQYF
CDR3nt: TGTGCCAGCAGCCCCGCGGGCGGCTACCCCCACGAGCAGTACTTC

v_gene: TRBV15
abundance: NA
d_gene: NA
j_gene: TRBJ1-1
CDR3aa: CATSRGGQVNTEAFF
CDR3nt: TGTGCCACCAGCAGAGGAGGGCAAGTGAACACTGAAGCTTTCTTT

v_gene: TRBV7-9
abundance: NA
d_gene: NA
j_gene: TRBJ2-3
CDR3aa: CASSTISGGGEVTQYF
CDR3nt: TGTGCCAGCAGCACTATTAGCGGTGGAGGAGAGGTTACGCAGTATTTT

v_gene: TRBV4-3
abundance: few
d_gene: NA
j_gene: TRBJ1-5
CDR3aa: CASSQDRYQPQHF
CDR3nt: TGCGCCAGCAGCCAAGACAGGTATCAGCCCCAGCATTTT

v_gene: TRBV2
abundance: few
d_gene: NA
j_gene: TRBJ2-2
CDR3aa: CASRLSHPGVGGELFF
CDR3nt: TGTGCCAGCAGACTATCTCATCCGGGAGTAGGCGGGGAGCTGTTTTTT

v_gene: TRBV4-1
abundance: NA
d_gene: NA
j_gene: TRBJ2-7
CDR3aa: CASSQGEFGYEQYF
CDR3nt: TGCGCCAGCAGCCAAGGAGAGTTCGGCTACGAGCAGTACTTC

v_gene: TRBV6-5
abundance: NA
d_gene: TRBD1
j_gene: TRBJ1-2
CDR3aa: CASSYKGQNYGYTF
CDR3nt: TGTGCCAGCAGTTACAAGGGACAGAACTATGGCTACACCTTC

v_gene: TRBV11-2
abundance: NA
d_gene: TRBD1
j_gene: TRBJ2-7
CDR3aa: CASSSTTGTEHYEQYF
CDR3nt: TGTGCCAGCAGCTCGACTACCGGGACAGAACACTACGAGCAGTACTTC

v_gene: TRBV6-5
abundance: NA
d_gene: TRBD1
j_gene: TRBJ2-7
CDR3aa: CASSYGQGARDEQYF
CDR3nt: TGTGCCAGCAGTTACGGTCAGGGGGCGCGGGACGAGCAGTACTTC

v_gene: TRBV4-3
abundance: few
d_gene: NA
j_gene: TRBJ1-1
CDR3aa: CASSRLPSGLNTEAFF
CDR3nt: TGCGCCAGCAGCCGTCTCCCCAGTGGGCTGAACACTGAAGCTTTCTTT

v_gene: TRBV27
abundance: NA
d_gene: TRBD1
j_gene: TRBJ2-1
CDR3aa: CASSLNRGSSYNEQFF
CDR3nt: TGTGCCAGCAGTTTGAACAGGGGGAGCTCCTACAATGAGCAGTTCTTC

v_gene: TRBV28
abundance: NA
d_gene: NA
j_gene: TRBJ2-7
CDR3aa: CASSLTGSSYEQYF
CDR3nt: TGTGCCAGCAGTTTAACAGGATCTTCCTACGAGCAGTACTTC

v_gene: TRBV2
abundance: few
d_gene: NA
j_gene: TRBJ2-7
CDR3aa: CASSLEEQYF
CDR3nt: TGTGCCAGCAGTCTGGAGGAGCAGTACTTC

v_gene: TRBV28
abundance: NA
d_gene: NA
j_gene: TRBJ1-5
CDR3aa: CASSKAGGTQPQHF
CDR3nt: TGTGCCAGCAGTAAAGCGGGGGGAACTCAGCCCCAGCATTTT

v_gene: TRBV18
abundance: NA
d_gene: NA
j_gene: TRBJ1-1
CDR3aa: CASSPRGTTNTEAFF
CDR3nt: TGTGCCAGCTCACCACGGGGCACCACGAACACTGAAGCTTTCTTT

v_gene: TRBV7-8
abundance: NA
d_gene: TRBD1
j_gene: TRBJ2-7
CDR3aa: CASSTGTGMGEQYF
CDR3nt: TGTGCCAGCAGCACCGGGACAGGGATGGGCGAGCAGTACTTC

v_gene: TRBV11-1
abundance: NA
d_gene: TRBD1
j_gene: TRBJ2-2
CDR3aa: CASSLSGQGEALNTEELFF
CDR3nt: TGTGCCAGCAGCTTATCCGGACAGGGGGAAGCGTTGAACACCGAGGAGCTGTTTTTT

v_gene: TRBV27
abundance: NA
d_gene: TRBD2
j_gene: TRBJ2-7
CDR3aa: CASGPGRIFLDWGYEQYF
CDR3nt: TGTGCCAGCGGGCCCGGGAGGATTTTTCTTGACTGGGGCTACGAGCAGTACTTC

v_gene: TRBV29-1
abundance: once
d_gene: NA
j_gene: TRBJ1-2
CDR3aa: CSVAGGGYTF
CDR3nt: TGCAGCGTTGCGGGGGGAGGCTACACCTTC

v_gene: TRBV30
abundance: NA
d_gene: TRBD2
j_gene: TRBJ2-1
CDR3aa: CAWSVLRTSGGVSEQFF
CDR3nt: TGTGCCTGGAGTGTACTCCGGACTAGCGGGGGGGTTAGTGAGCAGTTCTTC

v_gene: TRBV5-6
abundance: NA
d_gene: NA
j_gene: TRBJ2-2
CDR3aa: CASSLGIRLSINTGELFF
CDR3nt: TGTGCCAGCAGCTTGGGAATTAGACTCTCTATAAACACCGGGGAGCTGTTTTTT

v_gene: TRBV6-5
abundance: NA
d_gene: NA
j_gene: TRBJ1-1
CDR3aa: CATKAGVNTEAFF
CDR3nt: TGTGCCACCAAGGCGGGGGTTAACACTGAAGCTTTCTTT

v_gene: TRBV4-1
abundance: NA
d_gene: TRBD2
j_gene: TRBJ2-1
CDR3aa: CASSRFSGSTYNEQFF
CDR3nt: TGCGCCAGCAGCCGATTTAGCGGGAGTACCTACAATGAGCAGTTCTTC

v_gene: TRBV2
abundance: few
d_gene: TRBD2
j_gene: TRBJ2-1
CDR3aa: CASSDATSGGNEQFF
CDR3nt: TGTGCCAGCAGTGACGCGACTAGCGGGGGTAATGAGCAGTTCTTC

v_gene: TRBV29-1
abundance: once
d_gene: NA
j_gene: TRBJ1-3
CDR3aa: CSVVKGSSNTIYF
CDR3nt: TGCAGCGTTGTTAAGGGGTCATCAAACACCATATATTTT

v_gene: TRBV5-6
abundance: few
d_gene: TRBD2
j_gene: TRBJ2-7
CDR3aa: CASSLATSGSPF
CDR3nt: TGTGCCAGCAGCTTGGCCACTAGCGGCTCCCCCTTC

v_gene: TRBV12-5
abundance: NA
d_gene: NA
j_gene: TRBJ1-1
CDR3aa: CASGLIRVNTEAFF
CDR3nt: TGTGCTAGTGGTTTGATACGAGTGAACACTGAAGCTTTCTTT